A selection of T cell receptor beta chains follows, all from one sample in a study of T cells in Graves' hyperthyroidism and ophthalmopathy. TCRdb called the multiplex PCR reads again in MiXCR, with one record for every CDR3 protein. The sample holds hundreds of thousands of distinct CDR3 sequences, about two fifths seen once. The sample comprised blood. Every receptor here comes from a man between 18 and 29 years old with Graves' hyperthyroidism. Both conserved end residues are part of each CDR3. D genes are given only for firm matches. Size is omitted from some rows. Given values are once, few, many or a class for expanded clones.

size	D	length	V	J	DNA	CDR3
-	-	17	TRBV4-1	TRBJ2-2	TGTGCCAGCAGCCAAGACGTGCTGGGCGGGAACACCGGGGAGCTGTTTTTT	CASSQDVLGGNTGELFF
many	-	12	TRBV2	TRBJ1-2	TGTGCCAGCAGATCTCGGACAGTCGGCTACACCTTC	CASRSRTVGYTF
few	-	14	TRBV12-3/TRBV12-4	TRBJ2-7	TGTGCCAGCAGCTGGACCCGAGATGTGGTCGAGCAGTACTTC	CASSWTRDVVEQYF
-	-	12	TRBV6-5	TRBJ2-7	TGTGCCAGCAGTTACCCTGGGAGCGAGCAGTACTTC	CASSYPGSEQYF
-	-	17	TRBV20-1	TRBJ2-5	TGCAGTGCCACTACCCCCGGGAGGACAGTAGGACAAGAGACCCAGTACTTC	CSATTPGRTVGQETQYF
many	-	15	TRBV10-1	TRBJ2-2	TGCGCCAGCAGTGAGGAAGGCAGGGGAGGCGGGGAGCTGTTTTTT	CASSEEGRGGGELFF
many	-	15	TRBV2	TRBJ1-5	TGTGCCAGCGCCCGCAGGTTCAGGAGAGATCAGCCCCAGCATTTT	CASARRFRRDQPQHF
few	-	13	TRBV10-3	TRBJ1-4	TGTGCCAGCGGTCCCCTGGGTTATGAAAAACTGTTTTTT	CASGPLGYEKLFF
many	-	13	TRBV2	TRBJ1-5	TGTGCCAGCAGTGTGAGGGGAGGAGAACCCCAGCATTTT	CASSVRGGEPQHF
-	TRBD1	15	TRBV4-1	TRBJ1-2	TGCGCCAGCAGCCAACAGGACAGGGAGTCATATGGCTACACCTTC	CASSQQDRESYGYTF
many	-	14	TRBV29-1	TRBJ2-7	TGCAGCGTTGAGGACAGAGACAGTCCCTACGAGCAGTACTTC	CSVEDRDSPYEQYF
few	-	14	TRBV7-3	TRBJ2-2	TGTGCCAGCAGAAGGGTCCCGAACACCGGGGAGCTGTTTTTT	CASRRVPNTGELFF
many	TRBD1	15	TRBV29-1	TRBJ1-1	TGCAGCGTTGATCCCGGGACAGGGATGAACACTGAAGCTTTCTTT	CSVDPGTGMNTEAFF
many	-	12	TRBV20-1	TRBJ2-7	TGCAGCCCTACGGGGACGACAGCCGAGCAGTACTTC	CSPTGTTAEQYF
-	-	11	TRBV20-1	TRBJ2-7	TGCAGTGCTAGTGGGATTAACGAGCAGTACTTC	CSASGINEQYF
-	TRBD1	17	TRBV15	TRBJ1-1	TGTGCCACCAGCAGACAACGCGGACAGGGGAGGCACACTGAAGCTTTCTTT	CATSRQRGQGRHTEAFF
-	TRBD1	12	TRBV29-1	TRBJ2-7	TGCAGCGTTGGACAGGGTCCCGGGGAGCAGTACTTC	CSVGQGPGEQYF
-	TRBD2	18	TRBV19	TRBJ2-2	TGTGCCAGTAGCCAAACCTTTACTAGCGGGCCCAACACCGGGGAGCTGTTTTTT	CASSQTFTSGPNTGELFF
-	TRBD2	16	TRBV24-1	TRBJ2-5	TGTGCCACCAGTGATCCCTCCAGGGGCGGGGGGAATGAGCAGTACTTC	CATSDPSRGGGNEQYF
-	-	18	TRBV5-1	TRBJ1-1	TGCGCCAGCAGCTTGTCCTCGGGGCAGTACGATGCTAACACTGAAGCTTTCTTT	CASSLSSGQYDANTEAFF
many	TRBD2	13	TRBV10-3	TRBJ2-7	TGTGCCGCACGGGGGGAAAGGGCGGGGGAGCAGTACTTC	CAARGERAGEQYF
many	TRBD1	14	TRBV19	TRBJ1-2	TGTGCCAGTACCTCGGACAGGGGGCTATATGGCTACACCTTC	CASTSDRGLYGYTF
-	TRBD1	13	TRBV29-1	TRBJ1-4	TGCAGCGTTGAACAGGGACAGGGCGAAAAACTGTTTTTT	CSVEQGQGEKLFF
few	-	16	TRBV7-6	TRBJ1-6	TGTGCCAGCTCTCCACTTGGCGATACGGCTGTTTCACCCCTCCACTTT	CASSPLGDTAVSPLHF
few	-	14	TRBV12-3/TRBV12-4	TRBJ1-5	TGTGCCAGCAGGATCCAGGGCTCCAATCAGCCCCAGCATTTT	CASRIQGSNQPQHF
-	-	14	TRBV7-9	TRBJ2-7	TGTGCCAGCGGCCCCGGGGAGGAAACCTACGAGCAGTACTTC	CASGPGEETYEQYF
-	TRBD1	13	TRBV29-1	TRBJ2-7	TGCAGCGTTGAAGGACAGGGCATATACGAGCAGTGCTTC	CSVEGQGIYEQCF
many	-	15	TRBV15	TRBJ2-2	TGTGCCACCAGCAGAGATCCGCCAGGTAGAGGGGAGCTGTTTTTT	CATSRDPPGRGELFF
few	-	15	TRBV6-1	TRBJ1-1	TGTGCCAGCAGTTACTCTGGCGGTGCGAACACTGAAGCTTTCTTT	CASSYSGGANTEAFF
-	-	14	TRBV20-1	TRBJ2-7	TGCAGTGCTAGGGCGACTAGTCGTGGATCCGAGCAGTACTTC	CSARATSRGSEQYF
few	-	12	TRBV20-1	TRBJ2-5	TGCAGTGCTAGAGCGGGGCGAGAGACCCAGTACTTC	CSARAGRETQYF
few	-	15	TRBV19	TRBJ2-7	TGTGCCAGTAGTAGACCCAGACAGTCCTTATACGAGCAGTACTTC	CASSRPRQSLYEQYF
many	-	16	TRBV19	TRBJ1-2	TGTGCCAGTAGTATTAGCGGGGGAGGAGGCCGGTTTGGCTACACCTTC	CASSISGGGGRFGYTF
many	TRBD2	16	TRBV7-9	TRBJ2-5	TGTGCCAGCAGCTTTGGCGTGGAGACTAGCGGAGAGACCCAGTACTTC	CASSFGVETSGETQYF
-	-	14	TRBV20-1	TRBJ1-5	TGCAGTGCCCGACGGGGGCATCCCGGCCAGCCCCAGCATTTT	CSARRGHPGQPQHF
-	-	15	TRBV7-6	TRBJ2-3	TGTGCCAGCACCTCCGGCTTCTTTAGCACAGATACGCAGTATTTT	CASTSGFFSTDTQYF
-	-	16	TRBV14	TRBJ2-7	TGTGCCAGCAGCCGCGACGCGGGGATGGGGAGGTACGAGCAGTACTTC	CASSRDAGMGRYEQYF
-	TRBD1	11	TRBV29-1	TRBJ1-2	TGCAGCGTTGAAGATCAGGGGGACTACACCTTC	CSVEDQGDYTF
many	-	13	TRBV7-8	TRBJ1-2	TGTGCCAGCAGCCTCGGGCTTACCTATGGCTACACCTTC	CASSLGLTYGYTF
few	-	13	TRBV20-1	TRBJ2-5	TGCAGTGCTAGAGGGCGGACCCGGGAGACCCAGTACTTC	CSARGRTRETQYF
-	TRBD1	15	TRBV10-3	TRBJ2-7	TGTGCCATCAGTGTTTCGACAGGGGGTTTGGACGAGCAGTACTTC	CAISVSTGGLDEQYF
once	TRBD2	12	TRBV29-1	TRBJ2-7	TGCAGCGTTGGCGGCAGCGGGAGCGAGCAGTACTTC	CSVGGSGSEQYF
-	TRBD2	15	TRBV9	TRBJ2-5	TGTGCCAGCAGCGTAGGGCGGGAGGGCCGGGAGACCCAGTACTTC	CASSVGREGRETQYF
-	-	13	TRBV3-1	TRBJ1-1	TGTGCCAGCAGCCAAATCGAGAGGACTGAAGCTTTCTTT	CASSQIERTEAFF
-	-	12	TRBV20-1	TRBJ2-5	TGCAGTGCTAAGCAGGGGGGGGAGACCCAGTACTTC	CSAKQGGETQYF
many	TRBD2	16	TRBV24-1	TRBJ2-5	TGTGCCACCAGTGACCCCGATAGCGGGAGGGGGGAGACCCAGTACTTC	CATSDPDSGRGETQYF
-	TRBD2	15	TRBV5-4	TRBJ2-5	TGTGCCAGCAGCGCGTCGCCTAGCGGCGAAGAGACCCAGTACTTC	CASSASPSGEETQYF
many	TRBD1	15	TRBV7-9	TRBJ1-4	TGTGCCAGCAGCTTTAGGGGGACAGGGGATGAAAAACTGTTTTTT	CASSFRGTGDEKLFF
-	-	15	TRBV11-1	TRBJ2-7	TGTGCCAGCAGCTTAGGGAGCTGGATCGCCTACGAGCAGTACTTC	CASSLGSWIAYEQYF
-	-	15	TRBV18	TRBJ1-2	TGTGCCAGCTCACCGGGAGCAGGGGAAAACTATGGCTACACCTTC	CASSPGAGENYGYTF
once	-	15	TRBV15	TRBJ2-5	TGTGCCACCAGCAGACATAAGGGGGGCCAAGAGACCCAGTACTTC	CATSRHKGGQETQYF
many	-	13	TRBV9	TRBJ2-7	TGTGCCAGCAGCATGAGTACTAGCTCCGAGCAGTACTTC	CASSMSTSSEQYF
few	TRBD2	17	TRBV6-1	TRBJ2-2	TGTGCCAGCAGTGAGCCCTTCGGCGGGGGGAACACCGGGGAGCTGTTTTTT	CASSEPFGGGNTGELFF
-	-	12	TRBV5-6	TRBJ1-1	TGTGCCAGCAGCTTCGAGGGGGGAAGAGCTTTCTTT	CASSFEGGRAFF
many	TRBD2	14	TRBV5-6	TRBJ2-7	TGTGCCAGCAGCTCCGGACTAGCGCTGTACGAGCAGTACTTC	CASSSGLALYEQYF
many	TRBD1	13	TRBV5-1	TRBJ1-2	TGCGCCGTTCGGGACAGTACTACGAATGGCTACACCTTC	CAVRDSTTNGYTF
many	-	16	TRBV9	TRBJ1-4	TGTGCCAGCAGCCCGCGAACGGGAGCAGCGAATGAAAAACTGTTTTTT	CASSPRTGAANEKLFF
-	TRBD2	18	TRBV2	TRBJ2-2	TGTGCCAGCAGCCCCGCCCCGGGACTAGCGGACCTCACCGGGGAGCTGTTTTTT	CASSPAPGLADLTGELFF